The T cell receptor (beta chain) described here comes from a study of T cells in localized non-small cell lung cancer. Some clones are missing from TCRdb's copy, which holds only in-frame ones; the method was immunoSEQ multiplex PCR. The repertoire has about 74,000 clones, roughly 80% of them found once; the top ten carry 1% to 1.5%. This clone has a single count. Its target is unknown. Trimming removed 4 bases at V and 1 base at J, with 11 bases between. Germline V gene lookup returns CDR1 MNHNS and CDR2 SASEGT. The CDR3 is made up of 15 amino acids. Study-level points and caveats: Because sequencing included only one region (of the tumor), heterogeneity remains possible. Overall survival was longer when the density of T cells in the blood was higher.

The clonotype was recovered from a female donor older than 55 with stage I lung adenocarcinoma. The source material was peripheral blood, sampled before any cancer treatment. V is TRBV6-1 and J is TRBJ1-5; the D gene is possibly TRBD1 (5 bases). The CDR3 loop is CASSAGSLSNQPQHF. CDR3 coding DNA: TGTGCCAGCAGTGCAGGGAGTTTGAGCAATCAGCCCCAGCATTTT.